This T cell receptor beta chain was sequenced during a study of T cell responses to AZD1222 COVID-19 vaccine. Study results and limitations: Sampling captured repertoires only after the peak T cell response. The study reported that nearly half of spike-specific TCRs target unmutated variant regions. CD4 TCRs linked to vaccination spanned spike, dominating at 160-218 and 743-854.

To note about this clone: The antigen is undetermined.

Only in-frame clones appear in the TCRdb table, and some are missing; sequencing was by immunoSEQ multiplex PCR. This sample has 250,000 or so clones, with 85% to 95% found just once. Looked up from germline, CDR1 is LGHDT and CDR2 is YNNKEL (reference sequence). V dropped 1 base and J dropped 9 bases, with 9 bases sitting between them. This CDR3 has 12 residues. Sequencing used peripheral blood, obtained on day 0 of AZD1222 vaccination. This sequence was found in an adult in good health. The rearrangement uses TRBV3-1 (or the pseudogene TRBV3-2) and TRBJ2-5, with D uncertain. CDR3 in DNA: TGTGCCAGCAGCCAAGGGGTCGTGGCCCAGTACTTC. Residues: CASSQGVVAQYF.